The 29 T cell receptor beta chains in this list originate from one sample, sequenced in a study of blood T cell repertoires in COVID-19. Sequencing was performed with immunoSEQ multiplex PCR; in TCRdb, only in-frame clones are kept and a portion is missing. The sample records 100,000 to 150,000 clones, 85% to 90% being singletons. The sequencing sample was made of peripheral blood. All receptors derive from a man aged 80 or over with active or convalescent COVID-19.

The genes are TRBV30 and TRBJ2-7; TRBD1 aligns across 9 bases. The V gene end was trimmed by 2 bases and the J gene end by 3 bases; junction bases not matched to a gene: 5. CDR1 is GTSNPN and CDR2 is SVGIG in the germline V gene (reference sequence). CDR3 size: 14 residues. CDR3: CAWSTGQGFYEQYF. The CDR3 nucleotides are TGTGCCTGGAGTACTGGACAGGGGTTCTACGAGCAGTACTTC.

This clone was seen only once. The V gene is TRBV3-1 (or the pseudogene TRBV3-2), the J gene TRBJ2-5; D gene ambiguous. The CDR3 sequence is 18 residues long. V lost 1 base and J 5 bases, leaving 23 bases between the germline ends. The V gene's germline CDR1 is LGHDT and CDR2 YNNKEL (reference sequence). CDR3: CASSQGILGQTRWETQYF. The CDR3 nucleotides read TGTGCCAGCAGCCAAGGAATTCTGGGCCAGACCAGGTGGGAGACCCAGTACTTC.

In DNA, the CDR3 is TGTGCCATCAGTTCGACCGGGACTAGGGCGAACACCGGGGAGCTGTTTTTT. This codes for CAISSTGTRANTGELFF. The gene calls are TRBV10-3 and TRBJ2-2, with TRBD2 identical over 8 bases. Germline V gene data show CDR1 as ENHRY and CDR2 as SYGVKD. Trimming took 5 bases from V and 0 from J; bases not matched to a gene: 8. The CDR3 is 17 amino acids.

This rearrangement joins TRBV5-6 to TRBJ2-4; 7 bases are shared with TRBD1. The CDR3 totals 17 residues. V dropped 6 bases and J dropped 0; count of bases not matched to a gene: 12. Germline assignment: CDR1 SGHDT and CDR2 YYEEEE. The CDR3 loop reads CASIPVGDSLAKNIQYF. The CDR3 DNA reads as TGTGCCAGCATCCCAGTGGGGGACAGCCTAGCCAAAAACATTCAGTACTTC.

This chain links TRBV10-3 with TRBJ1-6; 7 positions agree with TRBD1. The trim removed 2 bases at V and 3 bases at J, leaving 1 base unmatched. This CDR3 comprises 15 residues. Germline V lookup: CDR1 ENHRY, CDR2 SYGVKD. CDR3 region: CAISEDRVYNSPLHF. The CDR3, as DNA: TGTGCCATCAGTGAGGACAGGGTCTATAATTCACCCCTCCACTTT.

The chain links TRBV7-8 to TRBJ1-3, with 11 bases fitting TRBD1. V gave up 1 base and J gave up 3 bases; unmatched junction bases: 5. This CDR3 has 17 amino acids. Germline V CDR1 and CDR2: SGHVS, FQNEAQ. CDR3 in amino acids: CASSLGGQGAFGNTIYF. Here the CDR3 DNA reads TGTGCCAGCAGCTTAGGTGGACAGGGGGCCTTTGGAAACACCATATATTTT. Looking up the rest from reference TRBV7-8 and TRBJ1-3 gives the full variable domain: GAGVSQSPRYKVAKRGQDVALRCDPISGHVSLFWYQQALGQGPEFLTYFQNEAQLDKSGLPSDRFFAERPEGSVSTLKIQRTQQEDSAVYLCASSLGGQGAFGNTIYFGEGSWLTVV.

The J gene is TRBJ2-5, the V gene TRBV10-3; D is unclear. This CDR3 contains 15 residues. Germline V gives CDR1 ENHRY, CDR2 SYGVKD. The germline V and J ends were trimmed by 5 bases and 0 bases, with 13 bases remaining between them. DNA for the CDR3: TGTGCCATCAGTACTGCAACCCCCTACCAAGAGACCCAGTACTTC. Protein product: CAISTATPYQETQYF.

The rearrangement joins TRBV10-3 to TRBJ1-1; D perhaps matches TRBD1 (5 bases). V was cut by 4 bases and J by 4 bases, with 10 bases left in between. CDR3 length: 13 residues. Germline V gene lookup returns CDR1 ENHRY and CDR2 SYGVKD. The DNA for the CDR3 is TGTGCCATCAGTGGGGGGGTGGGCACTGAAGCTTTCTTT. Residues: CAISGGVGTEAFF.

In this sample, this clone turned up a few times. The chain links TRBV4-3 to TRBJ2-1, with 11 positions matching TRBD1. V was clipped by 0 bases and J by 6 bases; unmatched bases: 4. The V gene's germline CDR1 is LGHNA and CDR2 YSLEER. The CDR3 contains 16 residues. This CDR3 reads CASSQERTGGINEQFF. CDR3 sequence (DNA): TGCGCCAGCAGCCAAGAGCGGACAGGGGGCATCAATGAGCAGTTCTTC.

The V and J genes are TRBV27 and TRBJ1-2, with D possibly being TRBD1 (5 bases). CDR1 and CDR2 from the germline V gene are MNHEY and SMNVEV (reference sequence). The CDR3 contains 15 residues. Between the trimmed V and J ends, which lost 5 bases and 0 bases, there was a span of 13 bases. The CDR3 spells CASSLRATANYGYTF. CDR3 DNA sequence: TGTGCCAGCAGTCTCAGGGCCACAGCTAACTATGGCTACACCTTC.

The chain couples TRBV19 to TRBJ2-1, with D uncertain. Trimming took off 1 base at V and 7 bases at J, with 20 bases between the two ends. From germline, CDR1 is LNHDA and CDR2 SQIVND (reference sequence). The length of the CDR3 is 17 residues. This CDR3 reads CASSIVGSDHFGNEQFF. The CDR3 nucleotides are TGTGCCAGTAGTATAGTCGGGTCCGATCATTTCGGGAATGAGCAGTTCTTC.

The count of this clone is one. The chain uses TRBV6-6 and TRBJ2-1, with 9 bases that match TRBD2. The germline gives CDR1 MNHNY, CDR2 SVGAGI (reference sequence). The CDR3 extends over 14 amino acids. Losses at the gene ends were 5 bases for V and 8 bases for J; bases not matched to a gene: 7. The CDR3 nucleotides are TGTGCCAGCAGTAGCGGGGGGTATAGGGATGAGCAGTTCTTC. It yields the protein CASSSGGYRDEQFF.

The chain is built from TRBV7-6 and TRBJ1-1; 9 nucleotides align to TRBD1. The CDR3 has 16 residues. Germline CDR1 is SGHVS and CDR2 is FNYEAQ. V shed 5 bases, J shed 6 bases, and the junction held 13 bases outside the gene matches. The CDR3 reads CASSGRPGQGPSEAFF. Written as DNA, the CDR3 is TGTGCCAGCAGCGGACGGCCGGGACAGGGCCCTTCTGAAGCTTTCTTT. Supplemented by reference TRBV7-6 and TRBJ1-1, the full variable domain reads GAGVSQSPRYKVTKRGQDVALRCDPISGHVSLYWYRQALGQGPEFLTYFNYEAQQDKSGLPNDRFSAERPEGSISTLTIQRTEQRDSAMYRCASSGRPGQGPSEAFFGQGTRLTVV.

The CDR3 DNA sequence: TGTGCCAGCAGGAATGCCGTCGAGGGGGCGAACACCGGGGAGCTGTTTTTT. Amino acid sequence: CASRNAVEGANTGELFF. The rearrangement joins TRBV13 to TRBJ2-2; D perhaps matches TRBD1 (6 bases). The CDR3 consists of 17 residues. Between the trimmed V and J ends, which lost 6 bases and 0 bases, there was a span of 17 bases. CDR1 PRHDT and CDR2 FYEKMQ come from the germline V gene (reference sequence).

The chain links TRBV29-1 to TRBJ1-5; no reliable D call. CDR1 is SQVTM, CDR2 ANQGSEA, per germline. The CDR3 extends over 17 amino acids. Trimming removed 5 bases from V and 3 bases from J, with 23 bases in between. In DNA, the CDR3 is TGCAGCGTTAGCGGTGGGGAGGCTCAAGGTGCCAATCAGCCCCAGCATTTT. Its translation: CSVSGGEAQGANQPQHF.

The chain links TRBV7-9 to TRBJ2-7; 11 nucleotides agree with TRBD1. The CDR3 is 15 residues long. The V gene's germline CDR1 is SEHNR and CDR2 FQNEAQ (reference sequence). Losses at the gene ends were 2 bases for V and 6 bases for J; bases not matched to a gene: 6. Here the CDR3 DNA reads TGTGCCAGCAGCTTAACTGGGACAGGGGGTGCCGAGCAGTACTTC. It encodes CASSLTGTGGAEQYF.

This sequence joins TRBV25-1 and TRBJ2-5, with a weak D call TRBD1 (6 bases). The germline gives CDR1 MGHDK, CDR2 SYGVNS. V was clipped by 5 bases and J by 2 bases, with 12 bases between them. This CDR3 contains 14 residues. The CDR3 DNA reads as TGTGCCAGCAGTCCTGACAGGCCGCAAGAGACCCAGTACTTC. Translation gives CASSPDRPQETQYF.

Here the CDR3 DNA reads TGTGCCAGCACCGAGACTAGCGGGATTTCCGATACGCAGTATTTT. Translated: CASTETSGISDTQYF. V usage is TRBV6-6 and J usage is TRBJ2-3; TRBD2 aligns across 11 bases. The length of the CDR3 is 15 residues. CDR1 is MNHNY and CDR2 is SVGAGI in the germline V gene (reference sequence). V lost 7 bases and J lost 6; bases outside the gene matches: 9.

The V call is TRBV19, the J call TRBJ1-6; D gene ambiguous. Trimming removed 5 bases from V and 7 bases from J, with 15 bases in between. The CDR3 loop spans 15 amino acids. CDR1 is LNHDA, CDR2 SQIVND, per germline (reference sequence). CDR3 sequence reads: CASSPARGRNSPLHF. The CDR3 DNA sequence: TGTGCCAGTAGTCCGGCACGGGGTAGGAATTCACCCCTCCACTTT.

The chain carries TRBV19 and TRBJ2-7; TRBD2 agrees at 7 bases. Trimming at V came to 1 base and at J to 1 base, leaving 7 bases not matched to a gene. The germline V gene has CDR1 LNHDA and CDR2 SQIVND (reference sequence). The CDR3 runs to 16 residues. The CDR3 loop reads CASSIGPGGLSYEQYF. The DNA for the CDR3 is TGTGCCAGTAGTATAGGGCCGGGAGGCCTTTCCTACGAGCAGTACTTC.

This chain links TRBV4-2 with TRBJ1-2; D possibly corresponds to TRBD1 (5 bases). Trimming removed 0 bases at V and 8 bases at J, with 10 bases between. The CDR3 is 13 residues long. From germline, CDR1 is LGHNA and CDR2 YNFKEQ. DNA of the CDR3: TGTGCCAGCAGCCAAGAGGGGCTTGGCGGCTACACCTTC. It codes for CASSQEGLGGYTF.

This chain links TRBV7-3 with TRBJ2-1; D possibly corresponds to TRBD1 (5 bases). This CDR3 has 15 residues. V lost 6 bases to trimming and J lost 9 bases, with 21 bases between them. Germline V gene lookup returns CDR1 SGHTA and CDR2 FQGTGA. The CDR3 region has the DNA TGTGCCAGCAGTCTGGATGGGGCGATACAAGCTGAGCAGTTCTTC. Translated, it gives CASSLDGAIQAEQFF. Full variable domain (outside the CDR3, taken from reference TRBV7-3 and TRBJ2-1): GAGVSQTPSNKVTEKGKYVELRCDPISGHTALYWYRQSLGQGPEFLIYFQGTGAADDSGLPNDRFFAVRPEGSVSTLKIQRTERGDSAVYLCASSLDGAIQAEQFFGPGTRLTVL.

The rearrangement links TRBV16 to TRBJ1-1; D remains unclear. V lost 2 bases and J 7 bases, leaving 8 bases between the germline ends. The length of the CDR3 is 12 residues. Germline loops: CDR1 KGHSY, CDR2 FQNENV. CDR3 DNA: TGTGCCAGCAGCCAAGGGCGTTATGAAGCTTTCTTT. It is translated as CASSQGRYEAFF.

The chain has TRBV18 and TRBJ2-3; D gene unclear. Per the germline V gene, CDR1 is KGHSH and CDR2 is LQKENI. This CDR3 spans 13 amino acids. The V and J ends lost 0 bases and 5 bases respectively, with 6 bases between them. The CDR3 sequence: CASSPPSIDTQYF. In nucleotides, the CDR3 is TGTGCCAGCTCACCACCATCCATAGATACGCAGTATTTT.

This chain uses TRBV4-2 with TRBJ1-1; 8 bases are shared with TRBD1. Trimming cost V 4 bases and J 1 base; bases outside gene matches: 5. The CDR3 length is 15 residues. Germline CDR1 reads LGHNA; CDR2 reads YNFKEQ. This chain's CDR3 is CASSPADRGNTEAFF. The CDR3, as DNA: TGTGCCAGCAGCCCCGCCGACAGGGGGAACACTGAAGCTTTCTTT.

The table lists this clone with a few counts. V usage is TRBV5-5 and J usage is TRBJ1-5; the D is unclear. Trimming shortened V by 6 bases and J by 0 bases, and 10 bases separated the two germline ends. Germline values: CDR1 SGHKS, CDR2 YYEKEE (reference sequence). CDR3 length: 14 amino acids. In DNA, the CDR3 is TGTGCCAGCACCCCGGTTTATAGCAATCAGCCCCAGCATTTT. This encodes CASTPVYSNQPQHF.

This clone was observed a single time. This rearrangement joins TRBV12-3 or TRBV12-4 to TRBJ2-2; a weak D match, TRBD1 (6 bases). The CDR3 is 13 residues long. The V and J ends lost 6 bases and 8 bases respectively, with 13 bases between them. The CDR3 reads CASSYRVSGELFF. The CDR3 coding sequence is TGTGCCAGCAGCTACAGGGTGTCGGGGGAGCTGTTTTTT.

This clone showed up just once. J is TRBJ1-6 and V is TRBV7-9; D remains unclear. The CDR3 contains 12 residues. The germline gives CDR1 SEHNR, CDR2 FQNEAQ (reference sequence). The germline V and J ends were trimmed by 4 bases and 8 bases, with 6 bases remaining between them. CDR3 coding DNA: TGTGCCAGCAGCTACGGGGATTCACCCCTCCACTTT. The encoded protein is CASSYGDSPLHF.

V gene TRBV11-1 combines with J gene TRBJ2-3; D uncertain. This CDR3 has 12 residues. Germline-derived CDR1 and CDR2 are SGHAT and FQDESV (reference sequence). V lost 7 bases and J lost 8, with 13 bases in between. The CDR3 sequence is CASTSEPGTQYF. CDR3 sequence (DNA): TGTGCCAGCACCTCCGAACCCGGTACGCAGTATTTT.